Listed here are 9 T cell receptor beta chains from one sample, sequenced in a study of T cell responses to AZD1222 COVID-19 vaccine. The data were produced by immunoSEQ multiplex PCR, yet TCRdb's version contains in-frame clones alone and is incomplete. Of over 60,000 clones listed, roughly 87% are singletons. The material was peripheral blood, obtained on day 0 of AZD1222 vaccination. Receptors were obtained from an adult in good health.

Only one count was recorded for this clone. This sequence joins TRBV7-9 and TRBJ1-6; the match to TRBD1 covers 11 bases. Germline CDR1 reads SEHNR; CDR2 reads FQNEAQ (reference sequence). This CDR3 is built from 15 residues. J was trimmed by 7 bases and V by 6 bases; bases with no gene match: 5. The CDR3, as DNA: TGTGCCAGCAGTGGACAGGGGGCGCGGAATTCACCCCTCCACTTT. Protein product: CASSGQGARNSPLHF.

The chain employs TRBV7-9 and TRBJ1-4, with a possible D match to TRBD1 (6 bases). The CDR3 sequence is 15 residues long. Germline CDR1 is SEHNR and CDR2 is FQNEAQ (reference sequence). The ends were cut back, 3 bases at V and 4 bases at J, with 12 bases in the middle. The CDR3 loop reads CASSFGQPYNEKLFF. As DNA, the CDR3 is TGTGCCAGCAGCTTTGGACAGCCTTATAATGAAAAACTGTTTTTT.

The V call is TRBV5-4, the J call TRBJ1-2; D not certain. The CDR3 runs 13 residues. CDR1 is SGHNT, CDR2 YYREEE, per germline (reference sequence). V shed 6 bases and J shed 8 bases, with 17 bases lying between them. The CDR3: CASNRVGEGGYTF. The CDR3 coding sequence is TGTGCCAGCAACCGGGTGGGCGAGGGAGGCTACACCTTC.

CDR3 sequence: CASSPGGGTSGGKIYEQYF. As DNA, the CDR3 is TGTGCCAGCTCACCGGGTGGAGGGACTAGCGGGGGGAAGATCTACGAGCAGTACTTC. The chain has TRBV18 and TRBJ2-7, with 15 nucleotides matching TRBD2. Trimming removed 3 bases from V and 3 bases from J; junction bases left unmatched: 12. CDR1 is KGHSH, CDR2 LQKENI, per germline. The length of the CDR3 is 19 residues.

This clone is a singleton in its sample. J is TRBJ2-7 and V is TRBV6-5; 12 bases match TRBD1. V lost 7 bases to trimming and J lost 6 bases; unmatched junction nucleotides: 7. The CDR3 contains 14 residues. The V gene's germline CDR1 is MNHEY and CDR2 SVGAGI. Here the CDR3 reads CASIGGTGGFEQYF. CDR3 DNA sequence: TGTGCCAGCATAGGGGGGACAGGGGGCTTCGAGCAGTACTTC.

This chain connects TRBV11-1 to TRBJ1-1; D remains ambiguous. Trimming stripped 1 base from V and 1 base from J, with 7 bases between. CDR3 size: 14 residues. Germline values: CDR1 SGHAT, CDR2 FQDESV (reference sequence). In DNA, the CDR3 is TGTGCCAGCAGCTTAGGTCTTTCGAACACTGAAGCTTTCTTT. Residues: CASSLGLSNTEAFF.

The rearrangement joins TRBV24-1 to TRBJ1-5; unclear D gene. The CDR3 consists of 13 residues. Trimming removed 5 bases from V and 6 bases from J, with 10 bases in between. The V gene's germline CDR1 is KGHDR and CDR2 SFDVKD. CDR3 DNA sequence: TGTGCCACCAGTGGCAGGACGGGTCAGCCCCAGCATTTT. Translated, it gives CATSGRTGQPQHF.

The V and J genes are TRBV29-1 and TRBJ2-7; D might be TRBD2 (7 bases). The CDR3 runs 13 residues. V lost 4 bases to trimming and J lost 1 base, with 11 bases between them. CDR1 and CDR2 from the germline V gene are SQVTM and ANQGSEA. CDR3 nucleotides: TGCAGCGTTGGAGGGGGGGGTTCCTACGAGCAGTACTTC. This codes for CSVGGGGSYEQYF.

CDR3 coding DNA: TGTGCCAGCAGGCCAACAGGGCTGTCCCCCGATCAGCCCCAGCATTTT. This encodes CASRPTGLSPDQPQHF. The chain uses TRBV28 and TRBJ1-5; tentatively, D is TRBD1 (6 bases). Trimming stripped 6 bases from V and 5 bases from J, with 20 bases between. Germline CDR1 is MDHEN and CDR2 is SYDVKM. The CDR3 spans 16 residues.